Described below is a single T cell receptor beta chain sequence and its context. Its antigen remains unknown. The record originates from a study of shared clonotypes between healthy human individuals. Study summary: Each donor had three CD4 naive, three CD4 memory, two CD8 naive and one CD8 memory plate. General observations from the study: In the sorted subsets, rarefaction showed sequencing was incomplete despite large depth.

A split of CD4+ cells into CD45RA+ naive and CD45RA-negative memory subsets was performed. Here immunoSEQ multiplex PCR was the method, and the copy in TCRdb shows in-frame clones only, minus some. The sample carries 740,000 or so clones, around 73% recorded once. The CDR3 consists of 15 residues. The ends lost 4 bases at V and 4 bases at J; junction bases unmatched: 11. CDR1 and CDR2 (germline): SGHRS, YFSETQ. The receptor was derived from a woman aged 25 to 39 in good health. Sequencing used memory CD4+ T cells sorted from blood. Subset meaning: CD45RA-negative fraction. The J gene is TRBJ2-7, the V gene TRBV5-1; 7 positions agree with TRBD1. The CDR3 nucleotides are TGCGCCAGCAGCGACAGGGTTCGGGACCAATACGAGCAGTACTTC. Translated: CASSDRVRDQYEQYF.